This note documents a single TCR beta chain sequence. The antigen remains unidentified. The data derive from a study of vaccination and CD4 T cells after COVID-19. General study points: The median count of SARS-CoV-2-reactive clonotypes rose from approximately 21 to 40, not significantly.

Treatment here: approximately nine-day PBMC culture with coronavirus spike peptide pools or control peptides (ViraFEST assay). CD4+ T lymphocytes from the unexposed donor were collected before the COVID-19 pandemic (2011-2018). CDR1 is SGHAT and CDR2 is FQDESV in the germline V gene (reference sequence). This CDR3 contains 16 residues. The trim removed 1 base at V and 5 bases at J, leaving 4 bases unmatched. Cultured CD4+ T cells had their DNA profiled by the Oncomine TCR Beta short-read assay. In TCRdb, the PCR reads were re-called with MiXCR into one record per CDR3 protein. This table has 5,500 to 6,500 distinct CDR3 sequences, roughly 27% appearing once.

The clonotype was recovered from a human donor in good health. Sequenced: CD4+ T cells from blood, cultured in vitro. The rearrangement joins TRBV11-1 to TRBJ2-1, with 11 bases that match TRBD2. The CDR3 region is CASSLEASGGNNEQFF. In DNA, the CDR3 is TGTGCCAGCAGCTTAGAGGCTAGCGGGGGGAACAATGAGCAGTTCTTC.